This record covers a single T cell receptor (beta chain). Its cognate antigen is unknown. This specimen belongs to a study of shared clonotypes between healthy human individuals. Study-level information: Each donor's CD8 memory used one plate, CD8 naive two, each CD4 subset three.

General study findings and limits: Estimated clonotype richness was generally higher in naive than memory subsets. Even with large depth, rarefaction showed that sorted-subset sequencing was incomplete.

CD45RO negativity and positive selection for CCR7 defined naive CD8 cells, a population that excluded terminally differentiated effector memory CD45RA+ cells. V shed 8 bases and J 2 bases; nucleotides not matched to a gene: 8. Germline V gives CDR1 MDHEN, CDR2 SYDVKM. This CDR3 is 14 amino acids long. Sorted-subset replicate PCR reactions contained roughly 200 ng DNA, corresponding to some 28,000 T cell genomes. Repertoires were generated with immunoSEQ multiplex PCR, while TCRdb's copy carries only in-frame clones and drops some. The data contain about 870,000 clones, approximately 92% of them singletons.

The chain carries TRBV28 and TRBJ2-7; TRBD2 matches 8 bases. This receptor was taken from a man aged 30-40 years in good health. Sequenced input: naive CD8+ T cells sorted from blood. CDR3 sequence (DNA): TGTGCCAGCTGCGGGGGGCGGGAAGCCTACGAGCAGTACTTC. This sequence encodes CASCGGREAYEQYF. Filled out from reference TRBV28 and TRBJ2-7, the complete variable domain reads DVKVTQSSRYLVKRTGEKVFLECVQDMDHENMFWYRQDPGLGLRLIYFSYDVKMKEKGDIPEGYSVSREKKERFSLILESASTNQTSMYLCASCGGREAYEQYFGPGTRLTVT.